The clone carrying this T cell receptor (beta chain) came up many times. Its antigen is currently unknown. TCRdb ran MiXCR on the reads and lists one entry per CDR3 protein. The profile shows roughly 240,000 distinct CDR3 sequences, approximately 7% of them singletons. CDR1 is SGHTA and CDR2 is FQGNSA in the germline V gene. The ends were cut back, 5 bases at V and 0 bases at J, with 23 bases in the middle. The CDR3 sequence is 20 residues long. These data come from a study of T cell repertoires in cytomegalovirus infection. The wider study: Signatures in public TCR beta sequences pointed to both CMV infection and matching HLA type. Points from the study as a whole: Accumulated public TCR beta family frequency recognized individuals carrying CMV together with the relevant HLA.

The chain is built from TRBV7-2 and TRBJ2-6; maybe TRBD1 (5 bases). This receptor was identified in a human donor in good health (CMV status not recorded). Some clones in this sample may be carry-over from other donors' samples. Sequences were obtained from PBMCs. The CDR3 coding sequence is TGTGCCAGCAGCCCCTCACGTGGCGCAGGGCAAAGCTCTGGGGCCAACGTCCTGACTTTC. This encodes CASSPSRGAGQSSGANVLTF.